Sequencing of this T cell receptor (beta chain) was carried out in a study of blood T cell repertoires in COVID-19. With V trimmed by 3 bases and J by 9 bases, 16 bases remained unmatched. Germline V gene sequence: CDR1 LGHDT, CDR2 YNNKEL (reference sequence). The CDR3 totals 17 residues. Some clones are missing from TCRdb's copy, which holds only in-frame ones; the method was immunoSEQ multiplex PCR. The sample shows roughly 380,000 clones, roughly 77% of them seen only once. Sequenced material: peripheral blood. This TCR derives from a human donor with acute or convalescent COVID-19. The donor label of this sample is uncertain. The V and J genes are TRBV3-1 (or the pseudogene TRBV3-2) and TRBJ2-1, with 8 positions matching TRBD2. DNA for the CDR3: TGTGCCAGCAGCCACGGAACCATAGCGGGGCCCCAGGGTGAGCAGTTCTTC. Its translation is CASSHGTIAGPQGEQFF.